One and the same sample provided the 22 T cell receptor beta chains below, sequenced in a study of blood T cell repertoires in COVID-19. Generated by immunoSEQ multiplex PCR, the TCRdb table keeps only in-frame clones and is missing some. The sample carries 230,000 or so clones, around 90% recorded once. Specimen: peripheral blood. Receptors were obtained from a woman aged 55-70 years with COVID-19, enrolled during active disease.

The CDR3 region has the DNA TGTGCCAGCACCGGGACAGGGGTCGAGCAGTACTTC. Amino acid sequence: CASTGTGVEQYF. The chain uses TRBV6-6 and TRBJ2-7; 10 bases line up with TRBD1. Germline values: CDR1 MNHNY, CDR2 SVGAGI (reference sequence). The length of the CDR3 is 12 residues. The trim removed 7 bases at V and 6 bases at J, leaving 3 bases unmatched.

Regarding this clone: The junction departs from germline at one end; a sequencing error may be responsible. The same CDR3 can be traced to other DNA sequences in this sample. J is TRBJ2-5 and V is TRBV7-7, with D possibly being TRBD2 (6 bases). The CDR3 has 13 residues. Germline V gene sequence: CDR1 SSHAT, CDR2 FNYEAQ (reference sequence). Here the CDR3 DNA reads TGTGCTAGCAGCAGGGACTTCCAAGAGACCCAGTACTTC. Its translation: CASSRDFQETQYF.

This rearrangement joins TRBV11-3 to TRBJ2-3; D call uncertain. The CDR3 totals 14 residues. From germline, CDR1 is SGHNT and CDR2 YENEEA. With 5 bases removed from V and 5 bases from J, the gap between germline ends came to 14 bases. CDR3 coding DNA: TGTGCCAGCAGCCCCGGAGCCCGTGGAGATACGCAGTATTTT. Residues: CASSPGARGDTQYF.

The chain joins TRBV5-4 to TRBJ2-2; unclear D gene. Trimming removed 4 bases at V and 1 base at J, with 14 bases between. The CDR3 has 16 amino acids. Germline V gives CDR1 SGHNT, CDR2 YYREEE (reference sequence). CDR3 DNA: TGTGCCAGCAGCCAGCTAGGCGGCCTGAACACCGGGGAGCTGTTTTTT. As protein: CASSQLGGLNTGELFF.

This chain joins TRBV21-1 and TRBJ1-5; TRBD1 reflects the table's D call only, with no check against the DNA. TRBV21-1 is a listed pseudogene. This CDR3 is built from 15 residues. The CDR3 DNA sequence: TGTGCCAGCAGCAAGACAGGGACGAGCAATCAGCCCCAGCATTTT. Translation gives CASSKTGTSNQPQHF.

V usage is TRBV9 and J usage is TRBJ1-6; 9 bases match TRBD1. The V segment lost 4 bases and the J segment 9 bases; nucleotides outside the gene matches: 11. Germline V gives CDR1 SGDLS, CDR2 YYNGEE. The CDR3 loop spans 16 amino acids. The CDR3: CASSSSGQGISSPLHF. The CDR3 coding sequence is TGTGCCAGCAGCTCATCGGGACAGGGAATTAGTTCACCCCTCCACTTT.

The chain links TRBV30 to TRBJ1-6, with TRBD1 identical over 7 bases. The CDR3 extends over 15 amino acids. The germline CDR1 and CDR2 sequences are GTSNPN and SVGIG (reference sequence). The J segment lost 10 bases and the V segment lost 0 bases, leaving 9 bases of the junction unmatched. The CDR3 nucleotides are TGTGCCTGGAGTGTTATGACAGGGAAGGGATCACCCCTCCACTTT. This translates into CAWSVMTGKGSPLHF.

The gene calls are TRBV19 and TRBJ2-3; D gene unclear. The germline V gene has CDR1 LNHDA and CDR2 SQIVND (reference sequence). Trimming took 2 bases from V and 2 from J, leaving 11 bases between them. CDR3 length: 15 residues. In DNA, the CDR3 is TGTGCCAGTAGTATAAGAGGTTGGTACACAGATACGCAGTATTTT. This sequence encodes CASSIRGWYTDTQYF. The full variable domain, its missing parts supplied by reference TRBV19 and TRBJ2-3, is DGGITQSPKYLFRKEGQNVTLSCEQNLNHDAMYWYRQDPGQGLRLIYYSQIVNDFQKGDIAEGYSVSREKKESFPLTVTSAQKNPTAFYLCASSIRGWYTDTQYFGPGTRLTVL.

The chain recombines TRBV7-2 with TRBJ2-5; D is perhaps TRBD2 (5 bases). Germline V gene sequence: CDR1 SGHTA, CDR2 FQGNSA. This CDR3 has 15 amino acids. Trimming stripped 4 bases from V and 5 bases from J, with 17 bases between. CDR3 bases: TGTGCCAGCAGCTCCGAAAGAGCGCCGGGGGAGACCCAGTACTTC. Its translation is CASSSERAPGETQYF.

The chain joins TRBV2 to TRBJ1-2, with D unclear. Germline V gives CDR1 SNHLY, CDR2 FYNNEI. The length of the CDR3 is 14 residues. V lost 6 bases and J lost 3, with 14 bases in between. As DNA, the CDR3 is TGTGCCAGCAGCCTGATAGAACCCCACTATGGCTACACCTTC. Its translation: CASSLIEPHYGYTF. Full variable domain (missing parts from reference TRBV2 and TRBJ1-2): EPEVTQTPSHQVTQMGQEVILRCVPISNHLYFYWYRQILGQKVEFLVSFYNNEISEKSEIFDDQFSVERPDGSNFTLKIRSTKLEDSAMYFCASSLIEPHYGYTFGSGTRLTVV.

The rearrangement links TRBV7-2 to TRBJ2-1, with 12 bases matching TRBD2. J gave up 8 bases and V 0 bases, and 8 bases lay outside the gene matches. Germline loops: CDR1 SGHTA, CDR2 FQGNSA. The CDR3 contains 17 residues. The CDR3 is CASSLASTSGGIDEQFF. For the CDR3, the DNA is TGTGCCAGCAGCTTAGCGTCAACTAGCGGGGGGATCGATGAGCAGTTCTTC.

The rearrangement joins TRBV7-6 to TRBJ2-5, with D tentatively TRBD1 (5 bases). Germline V gene sequence: CDR1 SGHVS, CDR2 FNYEAQ. CDR3 length: 14 residues. The V and J ends lost 3 bases and 4 bases respectively, with 12 bases between them. DNA for the CDR3: TGTGCCAGCAGCTTGGCAGGGTTGGGAGAGACCCAGTACTTC. Translation: CASSLAGLGETQYF.

This chain joins TRBV6-2 or TRBV6-3 and TRBJ1-5, with 7 bases aligning to TRBD1. The germline CDR1 and CDR2 sequences are MNHEY and SVGEGT. J lost 4 bases, V lost 0 bases, and 15 bases had no gene match. The CDR3 is made up of 19 amino acids. This CDR3 is CASSYSSRMGFRGNQPQHF. As DNA, the CDR3 is TGTGCCAGCAGTTACTCGTCCCGTATGGGTTTCAGGGGGAATCAGCCCCAGCATTTT.

V gene TRBV27 combines with J gene TRBJ2-5, with D possibly TRBD2 on 6 matching bases. From germline, CDR1 is MNHEY and CDR2 SMNVEV (reference sequence). This CDR3 region has 14 residues. CDR3 DNA: TGTGCAAGTGGGGGGTGCGTGGATGGAGAGACCCAGTACTTC. It yields the protein CASGGCVDGETQYF.

The rearrangement joins TRBV19 to TRBJ1-5, with 8 bases fitting TRBD1. Germline V lookup: CDR1 LNHDA, CDR2 SQIVND (reference sequence). This CDR3 is built from 14 residues. Trimming cost V 4 bases and J 6 bases; bases outside gene matches: 5. CDR3 amino acids: CASSSGQGSQPQHF. CDR3 bases: TGTGCCAGTAGTAGCGGACAGGGAAGTCAGCCCCAGCATTTT.

The chain joins TRBV4-3 to TRBJ1-6; D remains ambiguous. This CDR3 has 17 residues. V was trimmed by 0 bases and J by 0 bases, leaving 9 bases between them. Per germline, CDR1 LGHNA and CDR2 YSLEER. CDR3 nucleotides: TGCGCCAGCAGCCAAGAGACGGAGAGCTCCTATAATTCACCCCTCCACTTT. Translated: CASSQETESSYNSPLHF.

The V gene is TRBV4-1, the J gene TRBJ2-5; D might be TRBD1 (5 bases). This CDR3 contains 14 residues. Germline-derived CDR1 and CDR2 are MGHRA and YSYEKL. V was trimmed by 1 base and J by 3 bases, leaving 9 bases between them. The CDR3 nucleotides read TGCGCCAGCAGCCAAGTGGTCAGGGAAGAGACCCAGTACTTC. Its protein product is CASSQVVREETQYF.

This rearrangement joins TRBV7-2 to TRBJ2-4, with TRBD2 as a possible D gene (5 bases). CDR1 is SGHTA, CDR2 FQGNSA, per germline. The germline V and J ends were trimmed by 1 base and 7 bases, with 14 bases remaining between them. There are 15 residues in the CDR3. This chain's CDR3 is CASSLGGSGLNIQYF. The CDR3 nucleotides read TGTGCCAGCAGCTTAGGGGGTTCGGGATTGAACATTCAGTACTTC.

This clone was seen a few times. The genes are TRBV5-1 and TRBJ1-2; no reliable D call. The CDR3 is 14 amino acids. Germline loops: CDR1 SGHRS, CDR2 YFSETQ. Trimming took 0 bases from V and 4 from J, leaving 10 bases between them. DNA of the CDR3: TGCGCCAGCAGCTTGGAGGCGGTTAGCTATGGCTACACCTTC. Amino acid sequence: CASSLEAVSYGYTF.

The J gene is TRBJ1-4, the V gene TRBV30; D uncertain. CDR3 length: 13 residues. Germline CDR1 and CDR2: GTSNPN and SVGIG (reference sequence). Trimming cost V 5 bases and J 2 bases, with 9 bases left between them. CDR3 nucleotide sequence: TGTGCCTGGTTCAGGCAGACTAATGAAAAACTGTTTTTT. Translation: CAWFRQTNEKLFF.

The chain carries TRBV6-2 or TRBV6-3 and TRBJ1-6, with D perhaps TRBD1 (5 bases). Germline CDR1 and CDR2: MNHEY and SVGEGT. V gave up 0 bases and J gave up 7 bases, with 7 bases separating them. This CDR3 has 14 residues. This chain's CDR3 is CASSYSGGNSPLHF. CDR3 bases: TGTGCCAGCAGTTACTCGGGGGGAAATTCACCCCTCCACTTT.

The gene calls are TRBV10-3 and TRBJ1-1; D possibly corresponds to TRBD1 (5 bases). The CDR3 length is 16 residues. V was shortened by 10 bases and J by 2 bases, with 23 bases between the two germline ends. The germline gives CDR1 ENHRY, CDR2 SYGVKD. For the CDR3, the DNA is TGTGCCACCGCCCTGTACTTAGGGGCCCAAAACACTGAAGCTTTCTTT. Protein product: CATALYLGAQNTEAFF.